This entry is about one T cell receptor beta chain. The antigen is undetermined. This specimen comes from a study of cytomegalovirus exposure and HLA in healthy donors. Study-wide background: HLA-typed donors contributed 65 million to 85 million unique TCRs, which were held in an early data release. Study findings and constraints: A later analysis showed that HLA-associated TCR beta chains had undergone more clonal expansion than equally common others. It emerged from a later analysis that several of the most significant clusters appeared to be linked to common viral pathogens.

A multiplex PCR was run with 60 Vbeta primers and 13 Jbeta primers. Using immunoSEQ multiplex PCR, the repertoire was profiled, and TCRdb retains in-frame clones only, with some absent. The sample yields roughly 100,000 clones, roughly 70% seen once. V trimming: 8 bases; J trimming: 5 bases; junction bases outside the gene matches: 4. CDR1 is SGHRS and CDR2 is YFSETQ in the germline V gene. There are 12 residues in the CDR3. The chain joins TRBV5-1 to TRBJ2-3; TRBD1 aligns across 8 bases. The sequenced material came from PBMCs. This clonotype was obtained from a man aged 35 to 55 in good health and CMV-seronegative. The DNA of the CDR3 is TGCGCCAGTGGACAGGGTGAAGATACGCAGTATTTT. As protein: CASGQGEDTQYF.